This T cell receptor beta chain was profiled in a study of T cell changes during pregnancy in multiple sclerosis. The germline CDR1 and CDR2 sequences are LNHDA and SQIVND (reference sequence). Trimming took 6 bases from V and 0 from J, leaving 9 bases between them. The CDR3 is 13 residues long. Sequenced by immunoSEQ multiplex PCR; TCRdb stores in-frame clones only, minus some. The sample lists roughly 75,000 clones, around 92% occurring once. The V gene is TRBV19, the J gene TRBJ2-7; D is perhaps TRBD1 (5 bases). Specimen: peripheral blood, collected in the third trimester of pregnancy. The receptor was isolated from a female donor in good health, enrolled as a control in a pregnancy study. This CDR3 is CASSQGDSYEQYF. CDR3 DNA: TGTGCCAGTAGCCAGGGTGACTCCTACGAGCAGTACTTC.